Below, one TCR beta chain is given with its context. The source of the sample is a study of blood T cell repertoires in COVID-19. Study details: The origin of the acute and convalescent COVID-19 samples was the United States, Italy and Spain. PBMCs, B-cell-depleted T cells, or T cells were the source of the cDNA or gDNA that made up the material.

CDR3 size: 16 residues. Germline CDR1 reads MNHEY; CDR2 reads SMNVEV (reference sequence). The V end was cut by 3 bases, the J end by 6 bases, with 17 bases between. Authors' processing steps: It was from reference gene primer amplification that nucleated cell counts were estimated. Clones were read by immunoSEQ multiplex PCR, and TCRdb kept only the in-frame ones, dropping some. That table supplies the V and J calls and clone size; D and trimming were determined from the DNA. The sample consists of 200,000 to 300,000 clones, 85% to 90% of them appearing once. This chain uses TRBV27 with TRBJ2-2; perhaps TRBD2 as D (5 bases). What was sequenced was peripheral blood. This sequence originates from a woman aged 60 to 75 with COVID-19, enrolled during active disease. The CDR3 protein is CASSFFRTDSPGELFF. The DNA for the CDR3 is TGTGCCAGCAGTTTTTTTCGGACGGACTCCCCCGGGGAGCTGTTTTTT.